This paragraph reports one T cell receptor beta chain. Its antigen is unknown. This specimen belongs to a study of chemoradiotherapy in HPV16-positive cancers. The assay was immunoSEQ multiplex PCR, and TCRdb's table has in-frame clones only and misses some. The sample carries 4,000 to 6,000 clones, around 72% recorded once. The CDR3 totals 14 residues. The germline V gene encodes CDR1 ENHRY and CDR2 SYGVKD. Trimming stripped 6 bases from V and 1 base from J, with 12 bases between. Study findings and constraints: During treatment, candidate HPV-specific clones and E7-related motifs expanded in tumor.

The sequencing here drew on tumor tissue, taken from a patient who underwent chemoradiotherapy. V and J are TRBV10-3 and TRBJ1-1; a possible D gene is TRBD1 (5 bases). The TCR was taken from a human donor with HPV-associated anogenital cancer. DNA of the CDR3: TGTGCCATCAGGACTCAGGGACGGAACACTGAAGCTTTCTTT. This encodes CAIRTQGRNTEAFF.